Listed below are T cell receptor beta chains from one sample, sequenced in a study of blood T cell repertoires in COVID-19. The method was immunoSEQ multiplex PCR; TCRdb's version includes in-frame clones alone and lacks a portion of them. The sample has approximately 270,000 clones; about nine tenths are singletons. Specimen: PBMCs or T cells enriched from blood (not recorded which). Receptors originate from a man between 40 and 49 years old who had recovered from COVID-19. The CDR3 runs from the conserved cysteine through the conserved F or W. Each record gives: V gene, clone size, J gene, D gene, CDR3 length, CDR3 protein, CDR3 DNA. A D gene is named only where the DNA matches it firmly. Some rows have no size entry. The others give once, few or many, or a class for an expanded clone.

TRBV28	NA	TRBJ2-4	TRBD1	19	CASSLAGWWGQGNKNIQYF	TGTGCCAGCAGTTTAGCCGGCTGGTGGGGACAGGGGAACAAAAACATTCAGTACTTC
TRBV9	NA	TRBJ2-7	TRBD2	17	CASSAPIGTSGPYEQYF	TGTGCCAGCAGCGCCCCTATAGGGACTAGCGGGCCCTACGAGCAGTACTTC
TRBV10-2	NA	TRBJ2-7	TRBD2	16	CASTAGGGIVSYEQYF	TGCGCCAGCACCGCTGGGGGGGGGATTGTGTCCTACGAGCAGTACTTC
TRBV7-9	NA	TRBJ2-1	NA	17	CASSPFFRGIQGGEQFF	TGTGCCAGCAGCCCTTTTTTCAGGGGCATCCAAGGGGGTGAGCAGTTCTTC
TRBV29-1	NA	TRBJ1-1	NA	11	CSVPGYTEAFF	TGCAGCGTTCCAGGGTACACTGAAGCTTTCTTT
TRBV19	NA	TRBJ1-1	NA	13	CASTTRPNTEAFF	TGTGCCAGTACGACACGCCCGAACACTGAAGCTTTCTTT
TRBV19	NA	TRBJ1-5	NA	15	CASSIQGYSNQPQHF	TGTGCCAGTAGTATACAGGGGTATAGCAATCAGCCCCAGCATTTT
TRBV27	NA	TRBJ2-7	TRBD2	13	CASRPSGSYEQYF	TGTGCCAGCAGACCTAGCGGTTCCTACGAGCAGTACTTC
TRBV6-2/TRBV6-3	NA	TRBJ2-7	TRBD1	14	CASSYRDRGREQYF	TGTGCCAGCAGTTACAGGGACAGGGGTCGGGAGCAGTACTTC
TRBV19	few	TRBJ1-4	NA	12	CASSIGWEKLFF	TGTGCCAGTAGTATCGGGTGGGAAAAACTGTTTTTT
TRBV12-3/TRBV12-4	NA	TRBJ1-1	NA	13	CASSLISDTEAFF	TGTGCCAGCAGTTTGATATCGGACACTGAAGCTTTCTTT
TRBV30	NA	TRBJ1-2	NA	12	CAWSVGAYGYTF	TGTGCCTGGAGTGTGGGAGCCTATGGCTACACCTTC
TRBV19	NA	TRBJ2-1	TRBD1	13	CASSKTGDNEQFF	TGTGCCAGTAGTAAGACAGGGGACAATGAGCAGTTCTTC
TRBV5-1	NA	TRBJ1-1	NA	15	CASSVEGRLNTEAFF	TGCGCCAGCAGCGTGGAGGGGCGCCTGAACACTGAAGCTTTCTTT
TRBV28	NA	TRBJ1-1	NA	13	CASKRVGNTEAFF	TGTGCCAGCAAACGGGTTGGGAACACTGAAGCTTTCTTT
TRBV15	once	TRBJ2-3	TRBD1	14	CATSRTGDTDTQYF	TGTGCCACCAGCCGGACAGGGGACACAGATACGCAGTATTTT
TRBV4-1	NA	TRBJ2-3	TRBD2	19	CASSQEPGTSGGATDTQYF	TGCGCCAGCAGCCAAGAACCCGGGACTAGCGGGGGGGCGACAGATACGCAGTATTTT
TRBV27	NA	TRBJ1-5	NA	15	CASSLRMMEDQPQHF	TGTGCCAGCAGTTTAAGGATGATGGAGGATCAGCCCCAGCATTTT
TRBV7-3	NA	TRBJ2-7	NA	13	CASTHPGTYEQYF	TGTGCCAGCACCCATCCGGGGACCTACGAGCAGTACTTC
TRBV28	NA	TRBJ1-1	NA	14	CASSLGRRNTEAFF	TGTGCCAGCAGTTTGGGTAGGAGGAACACTGAAGCTTTCTTT
TRBV2	NA	TRBJ2-1	TRBD2	15	CASRRDYSQDREQFF	TGTGCCAGCAGACGGGACTATTCCCAAGATAGGGAGCAGTTCTTC
TRBV5-4	NA	TRBJ2-5	NA	12	CASSLDEETQYF	TGTGCCAGCAGCTTGGATGAGGAGACCCAGTACTTC
TRBV28	NA	TRBJ1-1	NA	14	CASRMVRMNTEAFF	TGTGCCAGCAGGATGGTGCGCATGAACACTGAAGCTTTCTTT
TRBV12-3/TRBV12-4	NA	TRBJ1-2	NA	13	CASSFDRPHGYTF	TGTGCCAGCAGTTTTGACAGGCCCCATGGCTACACCTTC
TRBV2	NA	TRBJ1-4	TRBD1	15	CASSGQGNSNEKLFF	TGTGCCAGCAGTGGACAGGGCAATAGTAATGAAAAACTGTTTTTT
TRBV19	few	TRBJ1-2	TRBD1	16	CASSSIPGTGNYGYTF	TGTGCCAGTAGTTCAATTCCCGGGACAGGGAACTATGGCTACACCTTC
TRBV10-3	NA	TRBJ2-7	TRBD2	19	CAISESPGLAGVSPYEQYF	TGTGCCATCAGTGAGTCTCCCGGACTAGCGGGAGTGTCCCCCTACGAGCAGTACTTC
TRBV4-1	NA	TRBJ2-1	TRBD2	20	CASSQVRSGGAPSSYNEQFF	TGCGCCAGCAGCCAAGTAAGGAGCGGGGGGGCCCCAAGCTCCTACAATGAGCAGTTCTTC
TRBV19	NA	TRBJ2-5	NA	16	CASSIAPPGGKETQYF	TGTGCCAGTAGTATCGCCCCCCCCGGGGGTAAAGAGACCCAGTACTTC
TRBV4-1	few	TRBJ1-6	TRBD1	17	CASSQDSTDRGHSPLHF	TGCGCCAGCAGCCAAGATAGTACGGACAGGGGACATTCACCCCTCCACTTT
TRBV29-1	NA	TRBJ2-7	TRBD2	12	CSVRRGTYEQYF	TGCAGCGTCAGGCGGGGGACCTACGAGCAGTACTTC
TRBV2	NA	TRBJ2-1	TRBD2	15	CASSESGGAYNEQFF	TGTGCCAGCAGTGAATCCGGGGGGGCCTACAATGAGCAGTTCTTC
TRBV6-5	NA	TRBJ1-1	NA	16	CASSYSTGGKNTEAFF	TGTGCCAGCAGTTACTCGACGGGGGGGAAGAACACTGAAGCTTTCTTT
TRBV4-3	NA	TRBJ2-1	TRBD1	17	CASSQERTGGLGPEQFF	TGCGCCAGCAGCCAAGAGAGGACAGGGGGCCTGGGGCCTGAGCAGTTCTTC